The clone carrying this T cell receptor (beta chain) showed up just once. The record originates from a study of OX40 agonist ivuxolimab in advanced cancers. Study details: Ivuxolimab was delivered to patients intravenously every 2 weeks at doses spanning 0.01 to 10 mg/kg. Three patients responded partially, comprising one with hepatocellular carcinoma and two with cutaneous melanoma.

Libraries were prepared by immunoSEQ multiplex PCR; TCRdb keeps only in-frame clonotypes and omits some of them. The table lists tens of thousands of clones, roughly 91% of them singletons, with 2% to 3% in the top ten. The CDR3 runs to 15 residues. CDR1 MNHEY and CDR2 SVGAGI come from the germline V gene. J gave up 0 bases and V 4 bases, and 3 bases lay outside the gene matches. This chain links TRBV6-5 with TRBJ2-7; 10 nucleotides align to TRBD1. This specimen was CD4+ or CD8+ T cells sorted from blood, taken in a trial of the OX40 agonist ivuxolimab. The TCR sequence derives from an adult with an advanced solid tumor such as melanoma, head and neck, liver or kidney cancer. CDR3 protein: CASSFRDRGSYEQYF. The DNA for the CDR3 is TGTGCCAGCAGTTTCCGGGACAGGGGCTCCTACGAGCAGTACTTC.